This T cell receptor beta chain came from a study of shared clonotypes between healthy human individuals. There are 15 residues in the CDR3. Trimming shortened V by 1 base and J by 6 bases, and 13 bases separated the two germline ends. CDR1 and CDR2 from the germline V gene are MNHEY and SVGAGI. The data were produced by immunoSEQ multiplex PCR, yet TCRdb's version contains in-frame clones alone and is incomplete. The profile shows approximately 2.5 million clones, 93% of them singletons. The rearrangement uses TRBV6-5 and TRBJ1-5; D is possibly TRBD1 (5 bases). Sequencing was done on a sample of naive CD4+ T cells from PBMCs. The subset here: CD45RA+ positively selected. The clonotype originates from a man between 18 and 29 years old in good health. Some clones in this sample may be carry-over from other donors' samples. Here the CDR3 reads CASSYWRDPAQPQHF. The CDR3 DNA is TGTGCCAGCAGTTACTGGCGGGACCCAGCTCAGCCCCAGCATTTT.